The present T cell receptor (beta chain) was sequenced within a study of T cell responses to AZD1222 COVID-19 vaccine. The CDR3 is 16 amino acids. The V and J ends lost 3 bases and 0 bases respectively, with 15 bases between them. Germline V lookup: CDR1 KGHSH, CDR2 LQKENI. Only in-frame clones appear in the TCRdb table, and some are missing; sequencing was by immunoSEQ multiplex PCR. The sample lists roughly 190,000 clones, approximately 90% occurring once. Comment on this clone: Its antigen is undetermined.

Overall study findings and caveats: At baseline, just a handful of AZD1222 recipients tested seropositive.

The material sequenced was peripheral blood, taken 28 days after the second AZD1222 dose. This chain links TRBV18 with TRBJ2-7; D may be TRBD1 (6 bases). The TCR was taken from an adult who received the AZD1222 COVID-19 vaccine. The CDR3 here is CASSPGQPSLSYEQYF. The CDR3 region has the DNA TGTGCCAGCTCACCCGGACAGCCCTCCCTCTCCTACGAGCAGTACTTC.